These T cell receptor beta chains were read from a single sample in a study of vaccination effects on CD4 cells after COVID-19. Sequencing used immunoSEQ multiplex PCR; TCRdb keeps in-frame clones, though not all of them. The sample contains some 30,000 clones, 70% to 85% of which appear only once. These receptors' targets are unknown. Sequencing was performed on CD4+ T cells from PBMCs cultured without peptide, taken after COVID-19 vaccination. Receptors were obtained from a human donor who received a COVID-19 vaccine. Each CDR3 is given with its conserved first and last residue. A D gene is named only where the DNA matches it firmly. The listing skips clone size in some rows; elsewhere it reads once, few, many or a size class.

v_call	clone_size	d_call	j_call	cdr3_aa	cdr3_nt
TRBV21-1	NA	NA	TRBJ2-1	CASSKDRRGEGGNEQFF	TGTGCCAGCAGCAAAGACCGACGGGGGGAAGGTGGCAATGAGCAGTTCTTC
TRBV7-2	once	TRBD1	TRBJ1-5	CASRPTGGKGNQPQHF	TGTGCCAGCAGACCCACAGGGGGAAAGGGCAATCAGCCCCAGCATTTT
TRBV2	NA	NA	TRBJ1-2	CASSEGVMNYGYTF	TGTGCCAGCAGTGAAGGGGTAATGAACTATGGCTACACCTTC
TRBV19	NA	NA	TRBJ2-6	CASSKIPGGANVLTF	TGTGCCAGTAGTAAAATCCCTGGGGGGGCCAACGTCCTGACTTTC
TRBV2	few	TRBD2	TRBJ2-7	CASSVAAGVGEQYF	TGTGCCAGCAGTGTGGCAGCGGGAGTTGGCGAGCAGTACTTC
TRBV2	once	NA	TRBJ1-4	CASKTDTTNEKLFF	TGTGCCAGCAAGACGGACACTACTAATGAAAAACTGTTTTTT
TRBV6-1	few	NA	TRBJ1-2	CASMRANYGYTF	TGTGCCAGCATGAGAGCTAACTATGGCTACACCTTC
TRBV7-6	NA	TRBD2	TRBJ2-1	CASSPRTSGERNEQFF	TGTGCCAGCAGCCCCCGGACTAGCGGGGAAAGGAATGAGCAGTTCTTC
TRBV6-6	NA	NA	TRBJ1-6	CASMVVLDSPLHF	TGTGCCAGCATGGTTGTATTGGATTCACCCCTCCACTTT
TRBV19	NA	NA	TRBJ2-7	CASPNPKDYPSYEQYF	TGTGCCAGTCCCAACCCAAAGGACTACCCCTCCTACGAGCAGTACTTC
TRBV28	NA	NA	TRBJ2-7	CASSLSRVAEQYF	TGTGCCAGCAGTTTATCCAGGGTGGCCGAGCAGTACTTC
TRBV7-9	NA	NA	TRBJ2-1	CASSLGGLLINNEQFF	TGTGCCAGCAGCTTAGGGGGCCTCTTAATAAACAATGAGCAGTTCTTC
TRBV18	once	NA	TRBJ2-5	CASQGSEETQYF	TGTGCCAGCCAGGGATCGGAAGAGACCCAGTACTTC
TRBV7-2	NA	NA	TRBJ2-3	CASTAPLGARDTQYF	TGTGCCAGCACTGCCCCACTTGGGGCGCGAGATACGCAGTATTTT
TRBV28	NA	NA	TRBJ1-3	CASKGGWGGRESSGNTIYF	TGTGCCAGCAAGGGGGGGTGGGGTGGCAGGGAGTCCTCTGGAAACACCATATATTTT
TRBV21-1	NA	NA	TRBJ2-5	CASSSRGGRPDQETQYF	TGTGCCAGCAGTAGCAGAGGCGGCAGACCTGATCAAGAGACCCAGTACTTC
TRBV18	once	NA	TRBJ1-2	CASTAGANNYGYTF	TGTGCCAGCACTGCGGGGGCCAACAACTATGGCTACACCTTC
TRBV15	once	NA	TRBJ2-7	CATSRDFYEQYF	TGTGCCACCAGCAGAGATTTCTACGAGCAGTACTTC
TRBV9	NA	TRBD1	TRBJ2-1	CASSVLDRGIRNEQFF	TGTGCCAGCAGCGTCCTGGACAGGGGGATTCGTAATGAGCAGTTCTTC
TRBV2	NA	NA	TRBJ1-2	CASSEAKNIVGYTF	TGTGCCAGCAGTGAAGCTAAAAATATTGTCGGCTACACCTTC
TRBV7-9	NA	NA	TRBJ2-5	CASSLVWTKETQYF	TGTGCCAGCAGCTTAGTATGGACGAAAGAGACCCAGTACTTC
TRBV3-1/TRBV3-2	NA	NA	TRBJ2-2	CASSQRWTPYTGELFF	TGTGCCAGCAGCCAGAGGTGGACTCCTTACACCGGGGAGCTGTTTTTT
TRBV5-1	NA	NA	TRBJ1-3	CASSPGQESSGNTIYF	TGCGCCAGCAGCCCCGGCCAGGAAAGCTCTGGAAACACCATATATTTT
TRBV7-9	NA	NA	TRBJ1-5	CASTSTEYSNQPQHF	TGTGCCAGCACCTCGACAGAATATAGCAATCAGCCCCAGCATTTT
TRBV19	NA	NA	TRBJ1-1	CASSMGRQNTEAFF	TGTGCCAGTAGTATGGGACGGCAGAACACTGAAGCTTTCTTT
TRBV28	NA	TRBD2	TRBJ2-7	CASSLLGLAGATYEQYF	TGTGCCAGCAGTCTATTGGGACTAGCGGGAGCCACCTACGAGCAGTACTTC
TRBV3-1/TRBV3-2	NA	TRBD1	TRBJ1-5	CASSLGTGENQPQHF	TGTGCCAGCAGCCTCGGGACAGGGGAGAACCAGCCCCAGCATTTT
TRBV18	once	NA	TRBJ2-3	CASSPLASARGGTDTQYF	TGTGCCAGCTCACCTCTTGCTAGCGCGAGAGGGGGCACAGATACGCAGTATTTT
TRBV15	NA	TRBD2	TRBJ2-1	CATSRGLGKYYNEQFF	TGTGCCACCAGCAGGGGACTAGGAAAGTACTACAATGAGCAGTTCTTC
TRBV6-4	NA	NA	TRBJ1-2	CASRGTGHGGYTF	TGTGCCAGCAGGGGAACAGGGCATGGCGGCTACACCTTC
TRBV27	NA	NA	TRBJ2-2	CATTPDREWTGELFF	TGTGCCACTACCCCTGACCGGGAGTGGACCGGGGAGCTGTTTTTT
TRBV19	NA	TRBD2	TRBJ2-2	CASKRLAGPNTGELFF	TGTGCCTCGAAGCGGCTAGCGGGACCGAACACCGGGGAGCTGTTTTTT
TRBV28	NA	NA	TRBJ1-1	CASSLGAGGGYGKAFF	TGTGCCAGCAGTTTGGGTGCAGGTGGGGGGTATGGGAAAGCTTTCTTT
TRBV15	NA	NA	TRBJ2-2	CATSRATPGHRNTGELFF	TGTGCCACCAGCAGAGCAACTCCGGGACACCGGAACACCGGGGAGCTGTTTTTT
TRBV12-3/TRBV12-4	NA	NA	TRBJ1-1	CASSRKGGTEAFF	TGTGCCAGCAGTCGGAAGGGCGGCACTGAAGCTTTCTTT
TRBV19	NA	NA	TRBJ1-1	CASSAGRLNTEAFF	TGTGCCAGTAGTGCGGGCCGGCTGAACACTGAAGCTTTCTTT
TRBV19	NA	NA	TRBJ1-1	CASRPRVNTEAFF	TGTGCCAGTAGACCGAGAGTGAACACTGAAGCTTTCTTT
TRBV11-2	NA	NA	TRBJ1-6	CASSLGGVLLSPLHF	TGTGCCAGCAGCTTAGGGGGGGTTTTGCTGTCACCCCTCCACTTT
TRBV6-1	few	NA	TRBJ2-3	CASSEGGDTQYF	TGTGCCAGCAGTGAAGGGGGAGATACGCAGTATTTT
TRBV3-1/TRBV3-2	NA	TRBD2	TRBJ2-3	CASSQGRAGATDTQYF	TGTGCCAGCAGCCAAGGAAGGGCGGGAGCGACAGATACGCAGTATTTT
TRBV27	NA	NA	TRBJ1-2	CASSFRPAGSYGYTF	TGTGCCAGCAGTTTCCGGCCGGCGGGTTCCTATGGCTACACCTTC
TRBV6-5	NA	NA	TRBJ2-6	CAVHPPGANVLTF	TGTGCCGTACACCCCCCTGGGGCCAACGTCCTGACTTTC
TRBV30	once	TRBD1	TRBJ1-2	CAWRTPGQGNGYTF	TGTGCCTGGAGGACTCCGGGACAGGGGAATGGCTACACCTTC
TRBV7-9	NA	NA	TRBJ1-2	CASSPLDVYGYTF	TGTGCCAGCAGCCCCCTCGACGTCTATGGCTACACCTTC
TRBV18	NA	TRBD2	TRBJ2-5	CASSPATSGGHQETQYF	TGTGCCAGCTCTCCAGCGACTAGCGGGGGCCATCAAGAGACCCAGTACTTC
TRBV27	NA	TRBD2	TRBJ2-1	CASSLSGRRFNEQFF	TGTGCCAGCAGTCTTAGCGGGAGGAGATTCAATGAGCAGTTCTTC
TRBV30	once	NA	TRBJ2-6	CAWSVPTNRGYTSGANVLTF	TGTGCCTGGAGTGTCCCTACGAATAGGGGGTATACCTCTGGGGCCAACGTCCTGACTTTC
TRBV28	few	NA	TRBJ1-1	CASTPFGARGNTEAFF	TGTGCCAGCACCCCGTTTGGGGCGAGGGGTAACACTGAAGCTTTCTTT
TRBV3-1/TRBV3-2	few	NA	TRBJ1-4	CASSQDRTRREKLFF	TGTGCCAGCAGCCAAGATAGGACAAGGCGGGAAAAACTGTTTTTT
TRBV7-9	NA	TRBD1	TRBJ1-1	CASSLVEGATEAFF	TGTGCCAGCAGCTTAGTGGAGGGGGCTACTGAAGCTTTCTTT
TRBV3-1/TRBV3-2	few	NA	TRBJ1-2	CASSQGGSGYYTF	TGTGCCAGCAGCCAGGGCGGATCGGGCTACTACACCTTC
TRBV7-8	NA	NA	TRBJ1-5	CASSFAQNSNQPQHF	TGTGCCAGCAGCTTTGCACAAAATAGCAATCAGCCCCAGCATTTT
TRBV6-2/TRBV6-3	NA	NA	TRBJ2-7	CASSSVSNLYEQYF	TGTGCCAGCAGTTCGGTATCCAATCTCTACGAGCAGTACTTC